The 21 T cell receptor beta chains listed next were all sequenced from one sample in a study of Ad26.COV2.S vaccination and SARS-CoV-2 variants. Treatment here: roughly 20 received Ad26.COV2.S at low or high dose, single or two shots; 5 received placebo; per-sample allocation not given. Sampling was done on day 63 after the first vaccine or placebo injection. Libraries were prepared by immunoSEQ multiplex PCR; TCRdb keeps only in-frame clonotypes and omits some of them. Altogether 400,000 to 500,000 clones are present, 85% to 90% being singletons, with the ten largest covering approximately 4%. This specimen consisted of peripheral blood, obtained in a trial of Ad26.COV2.S vaccine versus placebo. All receptors derive from a person aged 18 to 65 who received the Ad26.COV2.S COVID-19 vaccine or a placebo.

The chain recombines TRBV7-2 with TRBJ1-2; 9 nucleotides align to TRBD1. The V and J ends lost 4 bases and 8 bases, in that order; junction bases with no gene match: 11. CDR3 size: 15 residues. Germline loops: CDR1 SGHTA, CDR2 FQGNSA. The CDR3 spells CASSSPGQGLLGYTF. CDR3 sequence (DNA): TGTGCCAGCAGCTCGCCGGGACAGGGTCTTTTGGGCTACACCTTC. The variable domain in full, completed from reference TRBV7-2 and TRBJ1-2, reads GAGVSQSPSNKVTEKGKDVELRCDPISGHTALYWYRQSLGQGLEFLIYFQGNSAPDKSGLPSDRFSAERTGGSVSTLTIQRTQQEDSAVYLCASSSPGQGLLGYTFGSGTRLTVV.

The rearrangement links TRBV7-2 to TRBJ2-1; either TRBD1 or TRBD2 may supply D (6 bases each). The CDR3 totals 16 residues. The germline V gene has CDR1 SGHTA and CDR2 FQGNSA. The V and J ends lost 0 bases and 0 bases respectively, with 9 bases between them. CDR3 in DNA: TGTGCCAGCAGCTTAGCGGGGGGCCGCTCCTACAATGAGCAGTTCTTC. It is translated as CASSLAGGRSYNEQFF.

As regards this clone: One junction end disagrees with the germline gene, perhaps due to a read error. This chain connects TRBV6-5 to TRBJ1-5; D may be TRBD1 (5 bases). Per the germline V gene, CDR1 is MNHEY and CDR2 is SVGAGI. The CDR3 consists of 13 residues. The CDR3: CASSNSGRQPQHF. CDR3 sequence (DNA): TGTGCCAGCAGTAACTCAGGGCGTCAGCCCCAGCATTTT.

The chain uses TRBV7-9 and TRBJ2-7, with D hard to call. Deletions cut 0 bases from V and 3 bases from J, with 6 bases between. The CDR3 runs to 13 residues. CDR1 is SEHNR, CDR2 FQNEAQ, per germline (reference sequence). CDR3 loop: CASSLAAVYEQYF. Written as DNA, the CDR3 is TGTGCCAGCAGCTTAGCGGCAGTCTACGAGCAGTACTTC.

V and J are TRBV27 and TRBJ1-5; D is unclear. Trimming took off 3 bases at V and 2 bases at J, with 11 bases between the two ends. The CDR3 is 15 amino acids. Germline assignment: CDR1 MNHEY and CDR2 SMNVEV (reference sequence). The CDR3 DNA reads as TGTGCCAGCAGTTTTACTGGGTACGGCAATCAGCCCCAGCATTTT. As protein: CASSFTGYGNQPQHF.

The chain joins TRBV13 to TRBJ1-2; perhaps TRBD1 as D (5 bases). Trimming took off 8 bases at V and 4 bases at J, with 14 bases between the two ends. The CDR3 is 13 residues long. Germline CDR1 PRHDT, CDR2 FYEKMQ (reference sequence). The CDR3 DNA follows: TGTGCCAGCTCGGCAGGGCGGACCTATGGCTACACCTTC. Translation gives CASSAGRTYGYTF.

The count of this clone is one. The V call is TRBV5-1, the J call TRBJ1-2; weak D call: TRBD1 (6 bases). CDR1 and CDR2 (germline): SGHRS, YFSETQ. The CDR3 extends over 13 amino acids. Trimming removed 4 bases at V and 7 bases at J, with 14 bases between. The CDR3 region has the DNA TGCGCCAGCAGCCCCGAACAGGGACGTGGCTACACCTTC. Its translation: CASSPEQGRGYTF.

This chain links TRBV7-3 with TRBJ2-3; no clear D. Trimming removed 1 base from V and 0 bases from J, with 8 bases in between. Germline loops: CDR1 SGHTA, CDR2 FQGTGA. The CDR3 extends over 15 amino acids. The CDR3 region is CASSLSSASTDTQYF. As DNA, the CDR3 is TGTGCCAGCAGCTTAAGCAGCGCTAGCACAGATACGCAGTATTTT.

The chain links TRBV28 to TRBJ2-7; D unresolved. Trimming shortened V by 2 bases and J by 0 bases, and 11 bases separated the two germline ends. The CDR3 extends over 15 amino acids. Germline V gene lookup returns CDR1 MDHEN and CDR2 SYDVKM. Here the CDR3 reads CASSLRAISSYEQYF. CDR3 nucleotides: TGTGCCAGCAGTTTACGTGCGATCAGCTCCTACGAGCAGTACTTC.

The chain links TRBV24-1 to TRBJ1-2, with D perhaps TRBD1 (6 bases). Germline assignment: CDR1 KGHDR and CDR2 SFDVKD. With 3 bases removed from V and 8 bases from J, the gap between germline ends came to 12 bases. This CDR3 region has 13 residues. CDR3 region: CATSDDRFLGYTF. The CDR3 bases are TGTGCCACCAGTGATGACAGGTTCCTAGGCTACACCTTC.

The J gene is TRBJ1-2, the V gene TRBV2, with 7 nucleotides matching TRBD1. Unmatched junction bases numbered 9, after V lost 0 bases and J lost 5 bases. The CDR3 consists of 16 residues. The germline gives CDR1 SNHLY, CDR2 FYNNEI. The CDR3: CASSEASTGLGYGYTF. The CDR3 DNA reads as TGTGCCAGCAGTGAAGCGTCGACAGGGTTAGGGTATGGCTACACCTTC.

This rearrangement joins TRBV29-1 to TRBJ2-5; possibly TRBD2 for D (6 bases). The CDR3 extends over 13 amino acids. V lost 7 bases and J 5 bases, leaving 17 bases between the germline ends. Germline V lookup: CDR1 SQVTM, CDR2 ANQGSEA. In DNA, the CDR3 is TGCAGCGCCGAGGTGGCCGCGGGGGAGACCCAGTACTTC. It codes for CSAEVAAGETQYF.

About this clone itself: Likely a read error: the CDR3 ends without its conserved phenylalanine or tryptophan. The DNA is left out, because the CDR3 cannot be placed on it with certainty; the CDR3 is given as TCRdb lists it. The gene calls are TRBV21-1 and TRBJ2-3; TRBD2 is taken as the D call from the table, unchecked against the DNA. TRBV21-1 is a known pseudogene. With termini counted, the CDR3 has 10 amino acids. CDR3 residues: CASSNGPLGG.

The V and J genes are TRBV5-1 and TRBJ2-7; a possible D gene is TRBD1 (6 bases). Germline CDR1 is SGHRS and CDR2 is YFSETQ. The CDR3 consists of 14 residues. V was shortened by 0 bases and J by 4 bases, with 11 bases between the two germline ends. The DNA of the CDR3 is TGCGCCAGCAGCTTGGATGGGACACTTTACGAGCAGTACTTC. It yields the protein CASSLDGTLYEQYF.

In this sample, this clone turned up once. J is TRBJ2-1 and V is TRBV25-1; possible D gene TRBD2, 6 bases. CDR1 MGHDK and CDR2 SYGVNS come from the germline V gene. V lost 10 bases and J lost 2, with 9 bases in between. The CDR3 covers 12 residues. The CDR3 protein is CATGTPYNEQFF. DNA for the CDR3: TGTGCCACCGGGACTCCCTACAATGAGCAGTTCTTC.

The chain carries TRBV28 and TRBJ1-4, with D possibly being TRBD1 (6 bases). The CDR3 spans 15 residues. Germline CDR1 is MDHEN and CDR2 is SYDVKM. V was cut by 4 bases and J by 7 bases, with 16 bases left in between. The CDR3 nucleotides are TGTGCCAGCAGTTATAGGGGGGGCTTAGGTGAAAAACTGTTTTTT. This codes for CASSYRGGLGEKLFF.

The genes are TRBV6-2 or TRBV6-3 and TRBJ2-7, with 7 bases matching TRBD1. The junction had 17 bases not matched to a gene; V was cut back by 6 bases and J by 3 bases. This CDR3 has 17 amino acids. Germline values: CDR1 MNHEY, CDR2 SVGEGT. The CDR3 loop reads CASSQNWRTGAYYEQYF. CDR3 nucleotides: TGTGCCAGCAGCCAAAATTGGCGGACAGGAGCCTACTACGAGCAGTACTTC.

V is TRBV5-6 and J is TRBJ2-2; 9 bases align to TRBD2. With 4 bases clipped from V and 4 bases from J, the junction kept 8 bases outside the gene matches. CDR3 length equals 16 residues. Germline values: CDR1 SGHDT, CDR2 YYEEEE. The CDR3 region has the DNA TGTGCCAGCAGCGTGGCCGCGGGGGGGCCCACCGGGGAGCTGTTTTTT. Translating gives CASSVAAGGPTGELFF. Together with reference TRBV5-6 and TRBJ2-2, the CDR3 gives the full variable domain: DAGVTQSPTHLIKTRGQQVTLRCSPKSGHDTVSWYQQALGQGPQFIFQYYEEEERQRGNFPDRFSGHQFPNYSSELNVNALLLGDSALYLCASSVAAGGPTGELFFGEGSRLTVL.

The V gene is TRBV27, the J gene TRBJ1-2, with D hard to call. This CDR3 comprises 13 residues. Germline CDR1 and CDR2: MNHEY and SMNVEV (reference sequence). Trimming left V 6 bases short and J 5 bases short, with 13 bases between. The CDR3 loop is CASSSGLAYGYTF. The CDR3 region has the DNA TGTGCCAGCAGCTCCGGTCTAGCATATGGCTACACCTTC.

A remark on this clone: Relative to the germline gene, one junction end is altered; a read error may explain this. The chain couples TRBV2 to TRBJ1-4, with 8 bases that match TRBD1. The CDR3 loop spans 15 amino acids. In germline, CDR1 is SNHLY, CDR2 FYNNEI. The CDR3 DNA reads as TGTGCCAGCAGAGAAGACAGGGGCGGGAATGAAAAACTGTTTTTT. Its translation: CASREDRGGNEKLFF.

The gene calls are TRBV19 and TRBJ1-5; D not certain. This CDR3 is built from 14 residues. Trimming shortened V by 5 bases and J by 1 base, and 9 bases separated the two germline ends. Germline V CDR1 and CDR2: LNHDA, SQIVND (reference sequence). This CDR3 reads CASSAGLSNQPQHF. The CDR3 DNA reads TGTGCCAGTAGTGCCGGACTGAGCAATCAGCCCCAGCATTTT.